Listed here are 27 T cell receptor beta chains from one sample, sequenced in a study of CXCR3-negative and CXCR3-positive naive CD8 T cells. All TRB cDNA libraries came from 5' RACE performed with UMI labels. TCRdb re-called the 5' RACE reads and gives one entry per CDR3 protein, without DNA. Across about 48,000 distinct CDR3 sequences, the top ten clones capture 15% of the sample. The sequencing input was memory CD8+ T cells from blood. All receptors derive from a human donor in good health. Some clones in this sample may be carry-over from other donors' samples.

The genes are TRBV6-2 or TRBV6-3 and TRBJ2-1; TCRdb indicates TRBD2, and absent DNA this call remains unverified. CDR3 length equals 17 residues. Germline CDR1 MNHEY, CDR2 SVGEGT. The CDR3 loop is CASSYEVAGNHYNEQFF.

This chain joins TRBV12-3 or TRBV12-4 and TRBJ1-1. This CDR3 is 12 amino acids long. This CDR3 is CASTVGLTEAFF.

The chain joins TRBV15 to TRBJ2-7. The CDR3 runs 14 residues. Germline V gene sequence: CDR1 LNHNV, CDR2 YYDKDF (reference sequence). CDR3: CATSNDRGLYEQYF. The whole variable domain, filled in from reference TRBV15 and TRBJ2-7, reads DAMVIQNPRYQVTQFGKPVTLSCSQTLNHNVMYWYQQKSSQAPKLLFHYYDKDFNNEADTPDNFQSRRPNTSFCFLDIRSPGLGDTAMYLCATSNDRGLYEQYFGPGTRLTVT.

The chain joins TRBV6-6 to TRBJ2-5. CDR1 is MNHNY and CDR2 is SVGAGI in the germline V gene (reference sequence). The CDR3 runs to 13 residues. The CDR3 loop reads CASTYLGQETQYF.

This chain connects TRBV4-2 to TRBJ2-3. From germline, CDR1 is LGHNA and CDR2 YNFKEQ. This CDR3 contains 14 residues. The chain's CDR3 is CASSQVVFTDTQYF.

The gene calls are TRBV12-3 or TRBV12-4 and TRBJ2-2; TCRdb returns TRBD1, unconfirmable since there is no DNA. The CDR3 is 15 amino acids. The CDR3 sequence: CASRGTGGLTGELFF.

The CDR3 spells CASSLEIGPYEQYF. V gene TRBV5-1 combines with J gene TRBJ2-7. The germline V gene encodes CDR1 SGHRS and CDR2 YFSETQ. This CDR3 is built from 14 residues.

V and J are TRBV4-3 and TRBJ1-2; absent DNA, TCRdb's TRBD1 call cannot be checked. The CDR3 is 14 amino acids. Germline V gene sequence: CDR1 LGHNA, CDR2 YSLEER. This CDR3 is CASSPNSGGYGYTF.

The chain carries TRBV15 and TRBJ2-1; absent DNA, TCRdb's TRBD1 call cannot be checked. Germline V lookup: CDR1 LNHNV, CDR2 YYDKDF (reference sequence). The CDR3 consists of 14 residues. CDR3 protein: CATSGGTGGNEQFF.

The V gene is TRBV5-1, the J gene TRBJ1-1. The CDR3 consists of 13 residues. Germline lookup yields CDR1 SGHRS and CDR2 YFSETQ. The CDR3 here is CASSLRGATEAFF.

The chain couples TRBV28 to TRBJ2-7. The length of the CDR3 is 12 residues. Germline V CDR1 and CDR2: MDHEN, SYDVKM. The CDR3 loop is CASSSIKYEQYF.

The chain combines TRBV11-2 with TRBJ2-1; TCRdb indicates TRBD2, and absent DNA this call remains unverified. CDR1 is SGHAT and CDR2 is FQNNGV in the germline V gene. This CDR3 region has 12 residues. CDR3 sequence reads: CASSLRGDEQFF.

The chain carries TRBV13 and TRBJ2-7; TCRdb indicates TRBD2, and absent DNA this call remains unverified. Germline CDR1 reads PRHDT; CDR2 reads FYEKMQ (reference sequence). The CDR3 loop spans 14 amino acids. CDR3 sequence: CASSPRDSPYEQYF.

The V gene is TRBV29-1, the J gene TRBJ2-1; no DNA is available, so the TRBD2 call from TCRdb remains unchecked. The length of the CDR3 is 14 residues. The V gene's germline CDR1 is SQVTM and CDR2 ANQGSEA. The CDR3 is CSVATSGVGNEQFF.

V and J are TRBV7-9 and TRBJ2-7; TCRdb's D call of TRBD1 is untestable without DNA. From germline, CDR1 is SEHNR and CDR2 FQNEAQ (reference sequence). The CDR3 length is 15 residues. The CDR3 sequence is CASSSRDRPTWEQYF.

The chain has TRBV10-3 and TRBJ2-7; TCRdb proposes TRBD1, but this gene call is untestable without DNA. CDR3 size: 13 residues. Per germline, CDR1 ENHRY and CDR2 SYGVKD. The CDR3 protein is CAISEGGGNEQYF.

Here the CDR3 reads CASSQRQGDPYEQYF. This sequence joins TRBV4-1 and TRBJ2-7; lacking DNA, the TRBD1 call made by TCRdb goes unchecked. The CDR3 runs 15 residues. Germline CDR1 is MGHRA and CDR2 is YSYEKL.

This chain uses TRBV10-3 with TRBJ2-1; checking the TCRdb D call of TRBD2 is not possible without DNA. The germline V gene has CDR1 ENHRY and CDR2 SYGVKD. This CDR3 has 17 residues. This CDR3 reads CAISESKEASGKNEQFF.

The CDR3 sequence: CASSPEPASQIWYF. The chain joins TRBV14 to TRBJ2-3. This CDR3 region has 14 residues. Germline assignment: CDR1 SGHDN and CDR2 FVKESK.

V gene TRBV5-1 combines with J gene TRBJ1-6. The CDR3 length is 14 residues. Germline V CDR1 and CDR2: SGHRS, YFSETQ. The CDR3 protein is CASRPDTYNSPLHF.

The chain couples TRBV7-9 to TRBJ2-1; absent DNA, TCRdb's TRBD2 call cannot be checked. Germline CDR1 is SEHNR and CDR2 is FQNEAQ (reference sequence). The CDR3 sequence is 12 residues long. The CDR3 here is CASSEKAAGPFF.

This sequence joins TRBV28 and TRBJ2-5; without DNA, the TCRdb call of TRBD2 cannot be checked. CDR1 and CDR2 from the germline V gene are MDHEN and SYDVKM. The CDR3 runs to 14 residues. CDR3 sequence reads: CASSPPGGLETQYF.

The rearrangement links TRBV6-5 to TRBJ2-7; TCRdb designates TRBD2, a call that cannot be tested without DNA. Germline CDR1 MNHEY, CDR2 SVGAGI. There are 16 residues in the CDR3. The CDR3 protein is CASSVGLAGTSYEQYF.

The V gene is TRBV29-1, the J gene TRBJ2-3; with no DNA, the TCRdb D assignment of TRBD1 cannot be verified. CDR3 length equals 13 residues. Germline CDR1 is SQVTM and CDR2 is ANQGSEA. CDR3 loop: CSVAGDSTDTQYF.

V gene TRBV4-1 combines with J gene TRBJ2-6; TCRdb's D call, TRBD1, is unchecked because there is no DNA. The CDR3 totals 19 residues. The germline V gene has CDR1 MGHRA and CDR2 YSYEKL. The CDR3 here is CASSQGDYGTGDGANVLTF.

This chain uses TRBV14 with TRBJ2-7; absent DNA, TCRdb's TRBD1 call cannot be checked. The germline gives CDR1 SGHDN, CDR2 FVKESK. This CDR3 has 14 residues. CDR3 sequence: CASSQDRGAYEQYF.

J is TRBJ2-3 and V is TRBV4-2. Per the germline V gene, CDR1 is LGHNA and CDR2 is YNFKEQ. CDR3 length equals 16 residues. CDR3 sequence: CASSQDPAGGTDTQYF.